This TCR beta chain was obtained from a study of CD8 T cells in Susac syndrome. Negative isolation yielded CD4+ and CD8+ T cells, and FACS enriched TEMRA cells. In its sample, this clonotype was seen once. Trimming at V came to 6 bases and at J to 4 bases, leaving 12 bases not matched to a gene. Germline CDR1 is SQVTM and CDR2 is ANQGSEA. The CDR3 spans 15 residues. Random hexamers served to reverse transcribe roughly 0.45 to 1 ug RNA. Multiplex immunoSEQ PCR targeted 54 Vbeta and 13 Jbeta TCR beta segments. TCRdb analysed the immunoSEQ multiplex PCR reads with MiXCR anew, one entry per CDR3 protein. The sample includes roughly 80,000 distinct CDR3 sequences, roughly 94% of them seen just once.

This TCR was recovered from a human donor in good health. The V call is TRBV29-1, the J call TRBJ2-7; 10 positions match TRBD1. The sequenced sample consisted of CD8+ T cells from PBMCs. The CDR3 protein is CSVGEGQGNFYEQYF. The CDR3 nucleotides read TGCAGCGTCGGGGAGGGACAGGGGAATTTTTACGAGCAGTACTTC.